This record concerns one T cell receptor beta chain sequence. The junction does not match germline at one end; this may be a read error. This CDR3 is 16 amino acids long. Per germline, CDR1 SGHAT and CDR2 FQNNGV. The data derive from a study of T cell changes during pregnancy in multiple sclerosis. TCRdb's table, derived via immunoSEQ multiplex PCR, lists solely in-frame clones and lacks some. This table has just under 80,000 clones, 90% to 95% appearing once. The sequences come from peripheral blood, collected in the first trimester of pregnancy. The chain joins TRBV11-2 to TRBJ2-7; TRBD1 matches at 7 bases. This receptor was obtained from a female donor with multiple sclerosis, enrolled in a pregnancy study. The CDR3 bases are TGTGCCAGCAGCCTAGACCGGACAGGTGGCTCCTACGAGCAGTACTTC. Translated, it gives CASSLDRTGGSYEQYF.